A single sample gave rise to the 19 T cell receptor beta chains below, sequenced in a study of cytomegalovirus exposure and HLA in healthy donors (TCRdb year 2017). Library preparation used the immunoSEQ multiplex PCR assay. For the multiplex PCR, a mixture combining 60 forward primers for TCR Vbeta segments and 13 reverse primers for TCR Jbeta segments was used. TCRdb carries this immuneACCESS record with in-frame sequences only. Its versions omit some clonotypes, under half of them owing to an unresolved V gene in the studies checked, with the rest unexplained. The sample has approximately 130,000 clones on record, 60% to 80% of them singletons. The ten largest clones take up under 3% of the sample. Source material: PBMCs. These receptors were obtained from a woman in her sixties in good health and CMV-seropositive.

The rearrangement joins TRBV19 to TRBJ1-1; 9 bases agree with TRBD1. After removal of 3 bases from V and 1 base from J, the junction contained 3 bases not matched to a gene. There are 15 residues in the CDR3. Germline V gene data show CDR1 as LNHDA and CDR2 as SQIVND (reference sequence). In DNA, the CDR3 is TGTGCCAGTAGTATGCTGACAGGGGGGAACACTGAAGCTTTCTTT. Its translation is CASSMLTGGNTEAFF.

This chain joins TRBV7-9 and TRBJ2-1, with 8 bases identical to TRBD2. This CDR3 is built from 18 residues. J gave up 2 bases and V 5 bases, and 14 bases lay outside the gene matches. Per the germline V gene, CDR1 is SEHNR and CDR2 is FQNEAQ (reference sequence). The CDR3 region has the DNA TGTGCCAGCAGCCCGGTCGGGGGGGGAAACCCCCCCTACAATGAGCAGTTCTTC. Translated, it gives CASSPVGGGNPPYNEQFF.

In this sample, this clone turned up a few times. This rearrangement joins TRBV29-1 to TRBJ1-2, with D perhaps TRBD1 (5 bases). Germline assignment: CDR1 SQVTM and CDR2 ANQGSEA. Trimming shortened V by 4 bases and J by 8 bases, and 20 bases separated the two germline ends. The CDR3 length is 14 residues. The CDR3 loop is CSVVLIGGVLGYTF. In DNA, the CDR3 is TGCAGCGTTGTCCTAATCGGGGGGGTGTTAGGCTACACCTTC.

This clone was seen a handful of times. V gene TRBV6-6 combines with J gene TRBJ1-3, with 7 bases lining up with TRBD1. The CDR3 is 15 residues long. The V gene's germline CDR1 is MNHNY and CDR2 SVGAGI (reference sequence). V shed 2 bases, J shed 9 bases, and the junction held 10 bases outside the gene matches. This chain's CDR3 is CASSYLGQSGGTIYF. The CDR3 DNA reads TGTGCCAGCAGTTACCTGGGACAGTCAGGGGGCACCATATATTTT.

The chain recombines TRBV19 with TRBJ2-1; 10 nucleotides align to TRBD2. J lost 4 bases, V lost 4 bases, and 10 bases had no gene match. Germline V gene sequence: CDR1 LNHDA, CDR2 SQIVND (reference sequence). The CDR3 consists of 17 residues. CDR3: CASSKRLAGVGYNEQFF. CDR3 coding DNA: TGTGCCAGTAGTAAGAGGCTAGCGGGGGTGGGTTACAATGAGCAGTTCTTC.

As regards this clone: This specimen includes other DNA sequences encoding the same CDR3. The rearrangement uses TRBV5-1 and TRBJ2-7; D ambiguous. Trimming left V 0 bases short and J 2 bases short, with 6 bases between. Germline V gives CDR1 SGHRS, CDR2 YFSETQ. This CDR3 has 13 residues. CDR3 bases: TGCGCCAGCAGCTTGGGAGGTACCTACGAGCAGTACTTC. It translates to CASSLGGTYEQYF.

The chain combines TRBV13 with TRBJ1-5, with 7 bases fitting TRBD1. V lost 5 bases to trimming and J lost 2 bases; unmatched junction nucleotides: 9. This CDR3 has 16 residues. CDR1 and CDR2 (germline): PRHDT, FYEKMQ (reference sequence). In DNA form, the CDR3 reads TGTGCCAGCAGCCCTAGACAGGGTGGTCGCAATCAGCCCCAGCATTTT. It encodes CASSPRQGGRNQPQHF. Drawing the rest from reference TRBV13 and TRBJ1-5, the complete variable domain is AAGVIQSPRHLIKEKRETATLKCYPIPRHDTVYWYQQGPGQDPQFLISFYEKMQSDKGSIPDRFSAQQFSDYHSELNMSSLELGDSALYFCASSPRQGGRNQPQHFGDGTRLSIL.

The chain has TRBV11-1 and TRBJ1-2; 7 nucleotides align to TRBD1. The trim removed 6 bases at V and 6 bases at J, leaving 4 bases unmatched. There are 12 residues in the CDR3. Germline-derived CDR1 and CDR2 are SGHAT and FQDESV (reference sequence). CDR3 loop: CASRATGDGYTF. The CDR3 nucleotides are TGTGCCAGCAGGGCTACAGGGGATGGCTACACCTTC.

The chain has TRBV7-8 and TRBJ2-7, with 8 bases identical to TRBD1. The V and J ends lost 5 bases and 7 bases, in that order; junction bases with no gene match: 7. The CDR3 length is 13 residues. CDR1 is SGHVS and CDR2 is FQNEAQ in the germline V gene. The CDR3 here is CASSKDRAKEQYF. As DNA, the CDR3 is TGTGCCAGCAGCAAGGACAGGGCAAAGGAGCAGTACTTC.

In this sample, this clone turned up a few times. V gene TRBV14 combines with J gene TRBJ1-1; D remains ambiguous. CDR3 size: 13 residues. V dropped 1 base and J dropped 0 bases, with 3 bases sitting between them. The germline V gene encodes CDR1 SGHDN and CDR2 FVKESK. The DNA of the CDR3 is TGTGCCAGCAGCCAAGGAGTGAACACTGAAGCTTTCTTT. This sequence encodes CASSQGVNTEAFF. The full variable domain, its missing parts supplied by reference TRBV14 and TRBJ1-1, is EAGVTQFPSHSVIEKGQTVTLRCDPISGHDNLYWYRRVMGKEIKFLLHFVKESKQDESGMPNNRFLAERTGGTYSTLKVQPAELEDSGVYFCASSQGVNTEAFFGQGTRLTVV.

This rearrangement joins TRBV5-1 to TRBJ2-5; 10 bases line up with TRBD2. Looked up from germline, CDR1 is SGHRS and CDR2 is YFSETQ. With 0 bases clipped from V and 6 bases from J, the junction kept 5 bases outside the gene matches. The CDR3 is made up of 15 amino acids. The CDR3 protein is CASSLEPSGGKTQYF. The CDR3 DNA follows: TGCGCCAGCAGCTTGGAGCCTAGCGGGGGTAAGACCCAGTACTTC.

The V and J genes are TRBV7-9 and TRBJ1-6; D uncertain. The V end was cut by 0 bases, the J end by 10 bases, with 4 bases between. This CDR3 region has 12 residues. The germline gives CDR1 SEHNR, CDR2 FQNEAQ (reference sequence). CDR3: CASSLASSPLHF. CDR3 DNA: TGTGCCAGCAGCTTAGCTAGCTCACCCCTCCACTTT.

Comments on this clone: A read error may account for a junction end that differs from germline. The rearrangement joins TRBV7-7 to TRBJ2-2; D is ambiguous. Germline V gene sequence: CDR1 SSHAT, CDR2 FNYEAQ (reference sequence). The CDR3 has 12 residues. The CDR3 here is CASSAGAGELFF. In nucleotides, the CDR3 is TGTGCTAGCAGTGCAGGCGCCGGGGAGCTGTTTTTT. The full variable domain, its missing parts supplied by reference TRBV7-7 and TRBJ2-2, is GAGVSQSPRYKVTKRGQDVTLRCDPISSHATLYWYQQALGQGPEFLTYFNYEAQPDKSGLPSDRFSAERPEGSISTLTIQRTEQRDSAMYRCASSAGAGELFFGEGSRLTVL.

A few counts support this clone. This chain joins TRBV15 and TRBJ2-5, with TRBD1 matching 7 bases. The CDR3 totals 16 residues. Germline values: CDR1 LNHNV, CDR2 YYDKDF (reference sequence). V trimming: 2 bases; J trimming: 3 bases; junction bases outside the gene matches: 9. CDR3 amino acids: CATSRTGQRKKETQYF. The CDR3 bases are TGTGCCACCAGCAGAACGGGACAGCGCAAAAAAGAGACCCAGTACTTC.

This sequence joins TRBV5-4 and TRBJ2-2, with a weak D call TRBD1 (6 bases). From germline, CDR1 is SGHNT and CDR2 YYREEE (reference sequence). V was shortened by 1 base and J by 5 bases, with 15 bases between the two germline ends. The CDR3 has 16 residues. CDR3 in DNA: TGTGCCAGCAGCTTGAATGTTCCAGGGGTGACCGGGGAGCTGTTTTTT. Its protein is CASSLNVPGVTGELFF.

This sequence joins TRBV15 and TRBJ2-2, with D perhaps TRBD1 (6 bases). This CDR3 has 16 residues. V lost 1 base, J lost 5 bases, and 14 bases lay in between. Germline V gives CDR1 LNHNV, CDR2 YYDKDF (reference sequence). In DNA form, the CDR3 reads TGTGCCACCAGCAGAGCCCCAGGGGCGAGTACCGGGGAGCTGTTTTTT. It is translated as CATSRAPGASTGELFF.

The chain links TRBV13 to TRBJ2-7; 10 bases line up with TRBD2. The trim removed 5 bases at V and 5 bases at J, leaving 6 bases unmatched. The germline V gene has CDR1 PRHDT and CDR2 FYEKMQ (reference sequence). The CDR3 extends over 14 amino acids. The CDR3 nucleotides read TGTGCCAGCAGCGAACTTCTAGCGGGGGACGAGCAGTACTTC. Encoded protein: CASSELLAGDEQYF. The complete variable domain, with remaining parts taken from reference TRBV13 and TRBJ2-7, reads AAGVIQSPRHLIKEKRETATLKCYPIPRHDTVYWYQQGPGQDPQFLISFYEKMQSDKGSIPDRFSAQQFSDYHSELNMSSLELGDSALYFCASSELLAGDEQYFGPGTRLTVT.

The chain is built from TRBV10-1 and TRBJ1-5, with D possibly matching TRBD1 (5 bases). The CDR3 runs 18 residues. CDR1 and CDR2 (germline): WNHNN, SYGVQD (reference sequence). With 4 bases removed from V and 0 bases from J, the gap between germline ends came to 19 bases. CDR3 region: CASSGAGPPLYSNQPQHF. Written as DNA, the CDR3 is TGCGCCAGCAGTGGGGCAGGGCCCCCACTTTATAGCAATCAGCCCCAGCATTTT.

This clone was counted a few times. A read error may account for a junction end that differs from germline. J is TRBJ2-7 and V is TRBV10-3; D might be TRBD1 (7 bases). Looked up from germline, CDR1 is ENHRY and CDR2 is SYGVKD. The CDR3 contains 15 residues. The CDR3 reads CAVSDRGTASYEQYF. The CDR3 region has the DNA TGTGCCGTCAGCGACCGCGGGACAGCATCCTACGAGCAGTACTTC.